The following is a T cell receptor (beta chain) sequence with its context. This PCR relied on a set of 60 Vbeta primers and 13 Jbeta primers. The protocol was immunoSEQ multiplex PCR, while the TCRdb copy is restricted to in-frame clones and leaves out a portion. The sample shows roughly 150,000 clones, approximately 81% of them seen only once. The record originates from a study of cytomegalovirus exposure and HLA in healthy donors. Germline V gene data show CDR1 as SGHAT and CDR2 as FQDESV (reference sequence). The CDR3 runs to 13 residues. The V end lost 5 bases, the J end lost 1 base, and 8 bases lay between the germline ends.

The chain links TRBV11-1 to TRBJ1-1, with a possible D match to TRBD1 (6 bases). Sequenced input: PBMCs. This TCR came from a female donor in good health and CMV-seronegative. Written as DNA, the CDR3 is TGTGCCAGCAGCCGACAGGAGAACACTGAAGCTTTCTTT. Residues: CASSRQENTEAFF.